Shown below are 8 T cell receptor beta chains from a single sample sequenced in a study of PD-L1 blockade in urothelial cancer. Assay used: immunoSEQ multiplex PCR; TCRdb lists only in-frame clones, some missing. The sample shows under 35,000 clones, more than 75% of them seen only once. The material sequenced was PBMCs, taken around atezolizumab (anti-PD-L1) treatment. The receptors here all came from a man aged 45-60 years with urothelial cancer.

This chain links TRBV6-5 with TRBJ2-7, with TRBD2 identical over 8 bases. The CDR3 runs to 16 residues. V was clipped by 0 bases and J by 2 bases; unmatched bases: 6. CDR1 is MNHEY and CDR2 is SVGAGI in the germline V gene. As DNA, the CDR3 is TGTGCCAGCAGTTACTCGAGGGGAGCGGGAGCCTACGAGCAGTACTTC. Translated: CASSYSRGAGAYEQYF.

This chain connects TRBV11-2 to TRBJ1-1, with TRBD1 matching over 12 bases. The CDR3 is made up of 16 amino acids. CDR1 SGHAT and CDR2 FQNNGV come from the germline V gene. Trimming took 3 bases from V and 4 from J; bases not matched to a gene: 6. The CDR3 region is CASSFRDRGRSTEAFF. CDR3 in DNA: TGTGCCAGCAGCTTCCGGGACAGGGGGCGCAGCACTGAAGCTTTCTTT.

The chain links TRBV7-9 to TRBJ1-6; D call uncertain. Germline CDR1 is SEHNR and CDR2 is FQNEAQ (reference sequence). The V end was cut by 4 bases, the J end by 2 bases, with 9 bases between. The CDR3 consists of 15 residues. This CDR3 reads CASSSYVTYNSPLHF. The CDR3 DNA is TGTGCCAGCAGCTCCTACGTGACCTATAATTCACCCCTCCACTTT.

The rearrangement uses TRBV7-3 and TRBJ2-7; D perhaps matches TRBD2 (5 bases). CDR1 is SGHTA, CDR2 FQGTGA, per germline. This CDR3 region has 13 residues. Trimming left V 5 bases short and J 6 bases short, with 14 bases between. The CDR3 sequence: CASSENPEAEQYF. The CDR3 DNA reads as TGTGCCAGCAGCGAAAACCCGGAGGCCGAGCAGTACTTC.

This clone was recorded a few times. The CDR3 DNA reads as TGTGCCAGCAGCCCCGGTCGACTAGCACAAGAGACCCAGTACTTC. Encoded protein: CASSPGRLAQETQYF. This chain links TRBV11-2 with TRBJ2-5; 7 bases fit TRBD2. The germline CDR1 and CDR2 sequences are SGHAT and FQNNGV. The V segment lost 5 bases and the J segment 2 bases; nucleotides outside the gene matches: 8. This CDR3 has 15 amino acids.

The CDR3 sequence is CSVGSGGALDTQYF. The CDR3 bases are TGCAGCGTTGGTAGCGGGGGGGCCTTAGATACGCAGTATTTT. This sequence joins TRBV29-1 and TRBJ2-3, with 11 bases identical to TRBD2. The CDR3 totals 14 residues. The germline V gene encodes CDR1 SQVTM and CDR2 ANQGSEA. Losses at the gene ends were 4 bases for V and 5 bases for J; bases not matched to a gene: 5.

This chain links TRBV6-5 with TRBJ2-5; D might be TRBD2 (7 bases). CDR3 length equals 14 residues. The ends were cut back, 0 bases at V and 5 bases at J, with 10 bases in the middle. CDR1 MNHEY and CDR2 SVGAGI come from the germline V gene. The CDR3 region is CASSYSGGGETQYF. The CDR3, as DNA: TGTGCCAGCAGTTACTCGGGGGGGGGCGAGACCCAGTACTTC.

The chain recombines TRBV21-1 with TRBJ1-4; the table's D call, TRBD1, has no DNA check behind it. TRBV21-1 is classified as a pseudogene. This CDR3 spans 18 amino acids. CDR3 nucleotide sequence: TGTGCCAGCAGCAAAGCTGGTCAGGCAGGGAAGTATCGTGAAAAACTGTTTTTT. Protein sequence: CASSKAGQAGKYREKLFF.